Presented here are 15 T cell receptor beta chains from one specimen sequenced in a study of blood T cells in healthy people across ages. The second PCR ran roughly 7 to 12 cycles with a sample-barcoded 5' primer and J-beta primers. MiXCR, applied by TCRdb to the 5' RACE reads, yields one record per CDR3 protein. The repertoire has 1,100,000 or so distinct CDR3 sequences, less than 50% of them found once; the top ten carry over 15%. Sequences were obtained from blood. Every receptor here comes from a woman in her sixties in good health.

This clonotype was picked up one time. J is TRBJ2-5 and V is TRBV11-1; perhaps D is TRBD1 or TRBD2 (5 bases each). V was clipped by 5 bases and J by 5 bases, with 18 bases between them. In germline, CDR1 is SGHAT, CDR2 FQDESV (reference sequence). The CDR3 has 15 amino acids. The CDR3 region is CASSPTSRGVETQYF. The CDR3 DNA reads TGTGCCAGCAGCCCCACTTCTAGAGGGGTCGAGACCCAGTACTTC.

This clonotype was detected a few times. V usage is TRBV6-6 and J usage is TRBJ2-7; 12 nucleotides match TRBD2. This CDR3 region has 16 residues. Unmatched junction bases numbered 6, after V lost 4 bases and J lost 2 bases. Germline V gene sequence: CDR1 MNHNY, CDR2 SVGAGI (reference sequence). CDR3 nucleotides: TGTGCCAGCAGTTCACTAGCGGGAGGCTCAGCCTACGAGCAGTACTTC. Translating it yields CASSSLAGGSAYEQYF.

This clonotype was seen only a few times. V usage is TRBV6-2 or TRBV6-3 and J usage is TRBJ2-7; 9 bases align to TRBD2. Germline CDR1 reads MNHEY; CDR2 reads SVGEGT. Trimming took 8 bases from V and 4 from J; bases not matched to a gene: 12. This CDR3 has 15 residues. The CDR3 bases are TGTGCCAGCCTCTTGCGGAGGAGCGGGAGGTACGAGCAGTACTTC. It encodes CASLLRRSGRYEQYF.

The chain recombines TRBV7-9 with TRBJ2-3; 8 positions match TRBD2. The CDR3 runs to 18 residues. After removal of 5 bases from V and 0 bases from J, the junction contained 13 bases not matched to a gene. Germline values: CDR1 SEHNR, CDR2 FQNEAQ (reference sequence). DNA of the CDR3: TGTGCCAGCAGCGAAGAGGGCGGGGCTAGCGGGAGCACAGATACGCAGTATTTT. It is translated as CASSEEGGASGSTDTQYF.

This clonotype was seen a handful of times. The genes are TRBV25-1 and TRBJ2-7; 13 bases align to TRBD2. The CDR3 length is 15 residues. The V and J ends lost 4 bases and 7 bases, in that order; junction bases with no gene match: 7. Germline values: CDR1 MGHDK, CDR2 SYGVNS. CDR3 nucleotide sequence: TGTGCCAGCAGTGCACTAGCGGGAGGGCCGGGAGAGCAGTACTTC. Its translation: CASSALAGGPGEQYF.

J is TRBJ2-7 and V is TRBV7-8, with D possibly matching TRBD1 (6 bases). The CDR3 extends over 14 amino acids. Germline loops: CDR1 SGHVS, CDR2 FQNEAQ. Deletions cut 4 bases from V and 7 bases from J, with 17 bases between. As DNA, the CDR3 is TGTGCCAGCAGCTACCGGGACACTTACAATGAGCAGTACTTC. Encoded protein: CASSYRDTYNEQYF.

CDR3 in amino acids: CASSSGTSGSWGLGEQYF. For the CDR3, the DNA is TGCGCCAGCAGCTCCGGGACTAGCGGGAGTTGGGGTCTTGGCGAGCAGTACTTC. This chain links TRBV5-1 with TRBJ2-7, with TRBD2 matching over 14 bases. The ends lost 3 bases at V and 6 bases at J; junction bases unmatched: 14. The CDR3 is 18 residues long. CDR1 SGHRS and CDR2 YFSETQ come from the germline V gene.

The rearrangement joins TRBV7-8 to TRBJ1-2, with 10 nucleotides matching TRBD1. This CDR3 contains 15 residues. Germline loops: CDR1 SGHVS, CDR2 FQNEAQ. Trimming took 5 bases from V and 2 from J; bases not matched to a gene: 5. Here the CDR3 reads CASSVRDRGNYGYTF. DNA of the CDR3: TGTGCCAGCAGCGTCCGGGACAGGGGAAACTATGGCTACACCTTC.

This sequence joins TRBV15 and TRBJ2-1, with D hard to call. Trimming took off 7 bases at V and 2 bases at J, with 9 bases between the two ends. Germline V CDR1 and CDR2: LNHNV, YYDKDF (reference sequence). The CDR3 covers 13 residues. CDR3 region: CATTEDTYNEQFF. The DNA for the CDR3 is TGTGCCACCACCGAAGACACCTACAATGAGCAGTTCTTC.

The table lists this clonotype with a few counts. The chain carries TRBV10-3 and TRBJ2-5, with D tentatively TRBD1 (6 bases). Trimming took 5 bases from V and 2 from J, leaving 12 bases between them. The CDR3 covers 14 residues. Germline-derived CDR1 and CDR2 are ENHRY and SYGVKD. CDR3 in amino acids: CAISTTGSQETQYF. As DNA, the CDR3 is TGTGCCATCAGTACGACAGGCAGTCAAGAGACCCAGTACTTC.

Details on this clonotype: A junction boundary mismatches the germline segment, possibly from a read error. This CDR3 reads CSARDSFERYF. The CDR3 DNA reads as TGCAGTGCTAGAGATTCATTCGAGCGGTACTTC. The rearrangement links TRBV20-1 to TRBJ2-7; D gene uncertain. Germline V gene data show CDR1 as DFQATT and CDR2 as SNEGSKA (reference sequence). The CDR3 consists of 11 residues.

The table lists this clonotype with a few counts. The rearrangement joins TRBV9 to TRBJ2-7; 10 nucleotides agree with TRBD2. With V trimmed by 7 bases and J by 3 bases, 7 bases remained unmatched. Germline V gene lookup returns CDR1 SGDLS and CDR2 YYNGEE. CDR3 length equals 14 residues. CDR3 sequence reads: CASGPSSGSYEQYF. The CDR3 DNA reads as TGTGCCAGCGGACCCTCTAGCGGGAGCTACGAGCAGTACTTC.

This sequence joins TRBV6-2 or TRBV6-3 and TRBJ2-7; TRBD2 matches at 9 bases. The closer fit of TRBJ2-5 to the DNA end suggests the J call may be wrong. Germline CDR1 MNHEY, CDR2 SVGEGT. This CDR3 region has 19 residues. The CDR3 protein is CASRPPGGGGRVIGETQYF. The CDR3 DNA reads TGTGCCAGCAGACCCCCCGGGGGAGGCGGGAGGGTAATAGGAGAGACCCAGTACTTC.

The chain links TRBV5-1 to TRBJ1-1; no firm D call. This CDR3 region has 14 residues. The ends were cut back, 1 base at V and 4 bases at J, with 11 bases in the middle. From germline, CDR1 is SGHRS and CDR2 YFSETQ. The CDR3, as DNA: TGCGCCAGCAGCTTGTCAGGACTACTCACTGAAGCTTTCTTT. Protein: CASSLSGLLTEAFF.

This clonotype was counted at least ten times. The chain carries TRBV27 and TRBJ2-3, with 10 bases matching TRBD2. Trimming at V came to 2 bases and at J to 4 bases, leaving 0 bases not matched to a gene. The CDR3 extends over 14 amino acids. From germline, CDR1 is MNHEY and CDR2 SMNVEV (reference sequence). The CDR3 DNA follows: TGTGCCAGCAGTTTACTAGCGGGAGCAGATACGCAGTATTTT. Its protein is CASSLLAGADTQYF.